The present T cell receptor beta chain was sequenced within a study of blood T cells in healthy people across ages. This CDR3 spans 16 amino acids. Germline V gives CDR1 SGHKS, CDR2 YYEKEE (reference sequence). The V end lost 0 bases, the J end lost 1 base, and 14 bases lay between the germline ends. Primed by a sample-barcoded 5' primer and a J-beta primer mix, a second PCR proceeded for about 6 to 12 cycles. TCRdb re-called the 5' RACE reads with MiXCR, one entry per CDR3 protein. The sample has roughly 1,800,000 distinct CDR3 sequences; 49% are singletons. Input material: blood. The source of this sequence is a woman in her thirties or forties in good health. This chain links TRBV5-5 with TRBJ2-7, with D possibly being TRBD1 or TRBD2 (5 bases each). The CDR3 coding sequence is TGTGCCAGCAGCTTGGATGCAGGGATAGCGTCCTACGAGCAGTACTTC. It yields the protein CASSLDAGIASYEQYF.